This TCR beta chain originates from a study of T-cell reconstitution after alpha-beta-depleted transplantation in children. This clonotype came up many times. Its antigen is unidentified. The study, taken as a whole, reports: Several patients had high TCRbeta diversity at day 60; it came from surviving recipient T cells and thymic progenitors. T-cell numbers and diversity, one year after transplant, stemmed largely from T cells that were newly produced. Where alpha-beta T cells came from about two months after transplant was reportedly several hundred expanded graft clones.

Trimming cost V 6 bases and J 1 base; bases outside gene matches: 3. In germline, CDR1 is DFQATT, CDR2 SNEGSKA (reference sequence). The CDR3 length is 13 residues. Using unique molecular identifiers, the investigators prepared the TCRbeta library. Via MiXCR, TCRdb re-called the PCR reads, giving one row per CDR3 protein. The sample has 65,000 to 85,000 distinct CDR3 sequences; roughly a tenth are singletons. The clonotype comes from a boy under 18 with acute myeloid leukemia, due to receive a stem cell transplant. The chain uses TRBV20-1 and TRBJ2-3; 8 bases fit TRBD2. The sequencing used PBMCs, collected before TCRalphabeta/CD19-depleted stem cell transplant. CDR3 protein: CSAPTSGTDTQYF. CDR3 nucleotides: TGCAGTGCCCCGACTAGCGGCACAGATACGCAGTATTTT.